This TCR beta chain is drawn from a study of blood T cell repertoires in COVID-19. Study context: The United States, Italy and Spain were the sources of the acute and convalescent COVID-19 samples.

Per the study methods: Amplification with reference gene primers provided the estimates of nucleated cell counts. Assay used: immunoSEQ multiplex PCR; TCRdb lists only in-frame clones, some missing. V and J calls and clone size follow that table, whereas D and trimming were derived from the DNA. The table has fewer than 400,000 clones, around 85% seen once. The CDR3 loop spans 18 amino acids. CDR1 is MNHEY, CDR2 SMNVEV, per germline (reference sequence). Turning to this clone: One junction end does not reproduce the germline sequence, and a read error may be involved.

Living in 24 US areas, the participants were between 18 and 89 years of age. Within the 2 weeks before study entry, each person in the exposed group met a COVID-19 case. The gene calls are TRBV27 and TRBJ2-1; a weak D match, TRBD1 (6 bases). The sample comprised PBMCs or T cells enriched from blood (not recorded which). The sequence was collected from a woman aged 30 to 39 who had been exposed to COVID-19. As DNA, the CDR3 is TGCTTAAACATTGGGACAAAAGTTGGTTCGGTAAGGTACAATGAGCAGTTCTTC. It encodes CLNIGTKVGSVRYNEQFF.